Following are 27 T cell receptor beta chains from one sample sequenced in a study of CD8 T cells in ankylosing spondylitis. TCRdb independently ran MiXCR on the 5' RACE reads; one entry per CDR3 protein. The table lists around 130,000 distinct CDR3 sequences, 6% to 8.5% of them singletons. Sequencing used blood, either unsorted or a sorted T cell fraction (not recorded which). These receptors all come from a male donor with ankylosing spondylitis or in good health (not recorded which).

Ten or more counts support this clonotype. The CDR3 loop is CASSIRGTNEKLFF. The CDR3 DNA sequence: TGCGCCAGCAGTATTAGGGGAACTAATGAAAAACTGTTTTTT. The rearrangement links TRBV5-1 to TRBJ1-4, with D perhaps matching TRBD1 (5 bases). V dropped 5 bases and J dropped 1 base, with 9 bases sitting between them. Per the germline V gene, CDR1 is SGHRS and CDR2 is YFSETQ. The CDR3 length is 14 residues.

The sample holds many counts of this clonotype. This sequence joins TRBV3-1 and TRBJ1-6; no clear D gene. This CDR3 is built from 13 residues. The germline gives CDR1 LGHDT, CDR2 YNNKEL (reference sequence). Trimming stripped 3 bases from V and 4 bases from J, with 4 bases between. The CDR3 is CASSQDYNSPLHF. The CDR3 nucleotides are TGTGCCAGCAGCCAGGATTATAATTCACCCCTCCACTTT.

This clonotype has a count of ten or more. Here the CDR3 DNA reads TGTGCCAGCAGCCAGGGACAGTGGAACACTGAAGCTTTCTTT. It translates to CASSQGQWNTEAFF. The chain recombines TRBV7-3 with TRBJ1-1; 7 bases map to TRBD1. Germline V lookup: CDR1 SGHTA, CDR2 FQGTGA. This CDR3 is built from 14 residues. V shed 5 bases and J 1 base; nucleotides not matched to a gene: 4. The full variable domain, completed using reference TRBV7-3 and TRBJ1-1, is GAGVSQTPSNKVTEKGKYVELRCDPISGHTALYWYRQSLGQGPEFLIYFQGTGAADDSGLPNDRFFAVRPEGSVSTLKIQRTERGDSAVYLCASSQGQWNTEAFFGQGTRLTVV.

This clonotype was seen at least ten times. The rearrangement joins TRBV29-1 to TRBJ1-1, with D tentatively TRBD1 (5 bases). The CDR3 length is 13 residues. Germline CDR1 SQVTM, CDR2 ANQGSEA. Trimming shortened V by 4 bases and J by 1 base, and 10 bases separated the two germline ends. For the CDR3, the DNA is TGCAGCGTTGGTGCGGGGGAGAACACTGAAGCTTTCTTT. Translation: CSVGAGENTEAFF.

This clonotype appeared many times. V and J are TRBV9 and TRBJ2-5; 9 bases are a match to TRBD2. Losses at the gene ends were 3 bases for V and 2 bases for J; bases not matched to a gene: 5. Germline values: CDR1 SGDLS, CDR2 YYNGEE. CDR3 length: 15 amino acids. DNA for the CDR3: TGTGCCAGCAGCGGAGGGGGACTAGCTCAAGAGACCCAGTACTTC. It encodes CASSGGGLAQETQYF.

This clonotype has ten or more counts. The gene calls are TRBV20-1 and TRBJ2-7; no definite D call. V was clipped by 3 bases and J by 4 bases, with 10 bases between them. In germline, CDR1 is DFQATT, CDR2 SNEGSKA (reference sequence). The CDR3 covers 12 residues. The chain's CDR3 is CSASGRTYEQYF. CDR3 nucleotides: TGCAGTGCTAGCGGCAGGACGTACGAGCAGTACTTC.

This clonotype was observed at least ten times. The V and J genes are TRBV10-3 and TRBJ2-7; D is perhaps TRBD1 (6 bases). CDR3 length: 13 amino acids. V dropped 6 bases and J dropped 0 bases, with 9 bases sitting between them. The germline CDR1 and CDR2 sequences are ENHRY and SYGVKD. Here the CDR3 DNA reads TGTGCCATCAGACCAGGGGTCTCCTACGAGCAGTACTTC. Residues: CAIRPGVSYEQYF.

This clonotype was seen at least ten times. The rearrangement links TRBV27 to TRBJ1-1; D might be TRBD1 (6 bases). The CDR3 extends over 15 amino acids. Germline CDR1 and CDR2: MNHEY and SMNVEV (reference sequence). With 4 bases removed from V and 5 bases from J, the gap between germline ends came to 17 bases. This chain's CDR3 is CASSSTQGRGTEAFF. The CDR3 DNA reads as TGTGCCAGCAGTTCGACTCAGGGGAGGGGGACTGAAGCTTTCTTT.

This clonotype was seen at least ten times. The chain employs TRBV7-2 and TRBJ2-1; D remains ambiguous. Germline V gene data show CDR1 as SGHTA and CDR2 as FQGNSA. The V end was cut by 3 bases, the J end by 8 bases, with 5 bases between. This CDR3 is built from 11 residues. The DNA of the CDR3 is TGTGCCAGCAGCTTGCGGTATGAGCAGTTCTTC. Translation gives CASSLRYEQFF.

This rearrangement joins TRBV3-1 to TRBJ1-3, with D unresolved. V dropped 11 bases and J dropped 6 bases, with 35 bases sitting between them. The CDR3 contains 19 residues. The germline gives CDR1 LGHDT, CDR2 YNNKEL (reference sequence). The CDR3 DNA follows: TGTGCCTGCTCCCAAGAACTTGGGAGTGGGCAGTCTTCGCCAAACACCATATATTTT. This translates into CACSQELGSGQSSPNTIYF.

This clonotype was seen repeatedly, ten times or more. The chain links TRBV28 to TRBJ2-3, with 7 bases fitting TRBD2. V dropped 3 bases and J dropped 2; count of bases not matched to a gene: 5. There are 15 residues in the CDR3. CDR1 and CDR2 (germline): MDHEN, SYDVKM. The CDR3 nucleotides are TGTGCCAGCAGTTTGGGAGGGAGGTCCACAGATACGCAGTATTTT. Amino acids: CASSLGGRSTDTQYF.

This clonotype was found many times. The chain has TRBV5-1 and TRBJ1-5; a weak D match, TRBD1 (5 bases). V lost 1 base to trimming and J lost 2 bases, with 10 bases between them. The CDR3 is made up of 15 amino acids. Germline V gives CDR1 SGHRS, CDR2 YFSETQ. The CDR3 sequence: CASSLLRGGNQPQHF. The CDR3 region has the DNA TGCGCCAGCAGCTTGTTACGGGGGGGCAATCAGCCCCAGCATTTT.

Ten or more counts support this clonotype. The chain employs TRBV5-1 and TRBJ2-1, with a weak D call TRBD2 (6 bases). Trimming left V 6 bases short and J 1 base short, with 11 bases between. The CDR3 has 14 amino acids. Germline CDR1 SGHRS, CDR2 YFSETQ. The CDR3 nucleotides read TGCGCCAGCAAGGTGGGGGGTTCCTACAATGAGCAGTTCTTC. This translates into CASKVGGSYNEQFF.

This clonotype was picked up many times. V is TRBV28 and J is TRBJ1-4; TRBD1 is a possible D gene (5 bases). The CDR3 extends over 12 amino acids. With 8 bases removed from V and 5 bases from J, the gap between germline ends came to 9 bases. Germline V gene data show CDR1 as MDHEN and CDR2 as SYDVKM. The CDR3 reads CASRGSNEKLFF. DNA of the CDR3: TGTGCCAGCCGGGGGTCGAATGAAAAACTGTTTTTT.

The chain employs TRBV13 and TRBJ2-2, with 14 positions matching TRBD2. CDR3 length: 18 amino acids. V was clipped by 10 bases and J by 0 bases; unmatched bases: 10. Looked up from germline, CDR1 is PRHDT and CDR2 is FYEKMQ (reference sequence). CDR3 region: CAIGPGLAGGTNTGELFF. CDR3 sequence (DNA): TGTGCCATCGGCCCCGGACTAGCGGGGGGCACGAACACCGGGGAGCTGTTTTTT. Based on the CDR3 plus reference TRBV13 and TRBJ2-2, the full variable domain is AAGVIQSPRHLIKEKRETATLKCYPIPRHDTVYWYQQGPGQDPQFLISFYEKMQSDKGSIPDRFSAQQFSDYHSELNMSSLELGDSALYFCAIGPGLAGGTNTGELFFGEGSRLTVL.

This clonotype appeared a few times. The rearrangement joins TRBV12-3 or TRBV12-4 to TRBJ1-4; 8 bases are shared with TRBD1. The V and J ends lost 5 bases and 4 bases, in that order; junction bases with no gene match: 6. The CDR3 is 15 residues long. The CDR3 reads CASSPGTGFNEKLFF. CDR3 sequence (DNA): TGTGCCAGCAGTCCCGGGACAGGCTTTAATGAAAAACTGTTTTTT.

Many counts were recorded for this clonotype. V is TRBV7-9 and J is TRBJ1-1; 8 nucleotides line up with TRBD1. The CDR3 consists of 15 residues. Germline V CDR1 and CDR2: SEHNR, FQNEAQ (reference sequence). Trimming at V came to 4 bases and at J to 4 bases, leaving 8 bases not matched to a gene. CDR3 loop: CASSSNRGSSTEAFF. DNA of the CDR3: TGTGCCAGCAGCTCAAACAGGGGGTCCAGCACTGAAGCTTTCTTT.

Many counts were recorded for this clonotype. CDR3 sequence (DNA): TGCGCCAGCAGCTCCATGAGGGACACTGAAGCTTTCTTT. Amino acid sequence: CASSSMRDTEAFF. The rearrangement links TRBV5-1 to TRBJ1-1; D remains ambiguous. V shed 3 bases and J shed 3 bases, with 9 bases lying between them. The CDR3 runs 13 residues. The germline CDR1 and CDR2 sequences are SGHRS and YFSETQ. Drawing the rest from reference TRBV5-1 and TRBJ1-1, the complete variable domain is KAGVTQTPRYLIKTRGQQVTLSCSPISGHRSVSWYQQTPGQGLQFLFEYFSETQRNKGNFPGRFSGRQFSNSRSEMNVSTLELGDSALYLCASSSMRDTEAFFGQGTRLTVV.

The table lists this clonotype with many counts. This chain links TRBV5-1 with TRBJ1-2, with 8 positions matching TRBD1. The CDR3 covers 15 residues. The trim removed 5 bases at V and 4 bases at J, leaving 10 bases unmatched. Germline CDR1 SGHRS, CDR2 YFSETQ. In DNA form, the CDR3 reads TGCGCCAGCAGAACCTACCCCGGGACAGGCTATGGCTACACCTTC. This encodes CASRTYPGTGYGYTF.

This clonotype was recorded many times. The rearrangement uses TRBV4-3 and TRBJ2-6; the D gene could be TRBD1 or TRBD2 (5 bases each). Trimming stripped 0 bases from V and 2 bases from J, with 11 bases between. CDR3 length equals 17 residues. Germline V CDR1 and CDR2: LGHNA, YSLEER. The CDR3 DNA is TGCGCCAGCAGCCAAGATCACGGGGCGACTGGGGCCAACGTCCTGACTTTC. It yields the protein CASSQDHGATGANVLTF.

The chain is built from TRBV7-2 and TRBJ2-5, with 8 bases matching TRBD1. Germline V CDR1 and CDR2: SGHTA, FQGNSA. Trimming took 1 base from V and 4 from J; bases not matched to a gene: 5. The CDR3 is made up of 15 amino acids. DNA for the CDR3: TGTGCCAGCAGCTTAGTCGGCAGGGGGCGAGAGACCCAGTACTTC. As protein: CASSLVGRGRETQYF.

This clonotype has at least ten counts. The chain carries TRBV5-1 and TRBJ2-2; no reliable D call. Germline loops: CDR1 SGHRS, CDR2 YFSETQ. V shed 0 bases and J shed 0 bases, with 9 bases lying between them. This CDR3 has 16 residues. The CDR3 nucleotides read TGCGCCAGCAGCTTGGAGATCCGGACGAACACCGGGGAGCTGTTTTTT. It yields the protein CASSLEIRTNTGELFF.

The sample holds many counts of this clonotype. The rearrangement joins TRBV29-1 to TRBJ2-5, with TRBD2 matching 10 bases. CDR1 is SQVTM and CDR2 is ANQGSEA in the germline V gene. V lost 6 bases to trimming and J lost 5 bases; unmatched junction nucleotides: 9. This CDR3 has 14 amino acids. CDR3 protein: CSVSGLAGAETQYF. DNA for the CDR3: TGCAGCGTCTCTGGGCTAGCGGGAGCCGAGACCCAGTACTTC. Looking up the rest from reference TRBV29-1 and TRBJ2-5 gives the full variable domain: SAVISQKPSRDICQRGTSLTIQCQVDSQVTMMFWYRQQPGQSLTLIATANQGSEATYESGFVIDKFPISRPNLTFSTLTVSNMSPEDSSIYLCSVSGLAGAETQYFGPGTRLLVL.

This clonotype was counted ten times or more. This rearrangement joins TRBV18 to TRBJ2-7; possible D gene TRBD2, 6 bases. V lost 6 bases to trimming and J lost 6 bases, with 18 bases between them. Germline CDR1 reads KGHSH; CDR2 reads LQKENI. The CDR3 is 14 residues long. This CDR3 is CASSTLGLGGEQYF. CDR3 nucleotide sequence: TGTGCCAGCTCCACCTTGGGACTGGGTGGCGAGCAGTACTTC.

Many counts were recorded for this clonotype. The V gene is TRBV5-1, the J gene TRBJ2-3; the D gene is possibly TRBD1 (6 bases). The CDR3 has 17 residues. Germline V gene lookup returns CDR1 SGHRS and CDR2 YFSETQ. Trimming stripped 2 bases from V and 2 bases from J, with 18 bases between. The CDR3 nucleotides are TGCGCCAGCAGCTTCGTAAGGGGAACAGGGAACACAGATACGCAGTATTTT. This gives the protein CASSFVRGTGNTDTQYF. Complete variable domain (other parts from reference TRBV5-1 and TRBJ2-3): KAGVTQTPRYLIKTRGQQVTLSCSPISGHRSVSWYQQTPGQGLQFLFEYFSETQRNKGNFPGRFSGRQFSNSRSEMNVSTLELGDSALYLCASSFVRGTGNTDTQYFGPGTRLTVL.

V and J are TRBV18 and TRBJ2-1; 13 nucleotides agree with TRBD2. CDR3 length: 16 amino acids. The junction had 3 bases not matched to a gene; V was cut back by 7 bases and J by 0 bases. Per germline, CDR1 KGHSH and CDR2 LQKENI. CDR3 residues: CASLRLAGGSYNEQFF. CDR3 nucleotide sequence: TGTGCCAGCTTGAGACTAGCGGGGGGCTCCTACAATGAGCAGTTCTTC. The whole variable domain, remainder taken from reference TRBV18 and TRBJ2-1, is NAGVMQNPRHLVRRRGQEARLRCSPMKGHSHVYWYRQLPEEGLKFMVYLQKENIIDESGMPKERFSAEFPKEGPSILRIQQVVRGDSAAYFCASLRLAGGSYNEQFFGPGTRLTVL.

This clonotype was counted at least ten times. This sequence joins TRBV5-1 and TRBJ2-6; D remains ambiguous. The V end lost 4 bases, the J end lost 4 bases, and 12 bases lay between the germline ends. The CDR3 loop spans 15 amino acids. Germline V gene lookup returns CDR1 SGHRS and CDR2 YFSETQ. CDR3 bases: TGCGCCAGCAGCCTCTCAGTGTCGGGGGCCAACGTCCTGACTTTC. Its protein is CASSLSVSGANVLTF.